The present T cell receptor beta chain was sequenced within a study of OX40 agonist ivuxolimab in advanced cancers. Assay: immunoSEQ multiplex PCR; the TCRdb copy retains only in-frame clones and omits some. The sample contains about 50,000 clones, around nine tenths of which appear only once. This CDR3 is 15 amino acids long. Germline V gives CDR1 LNHDA, CDR2 SQIVND (reference sequence). Unmatched junction bases numbered 11, after V lost 6 bases and J lost 3 bases. Study-wide results and caveats: It was also the case that some nonresponders had low normalized T-cell clonal expansion.

Of note for this clone: Antigen specificity is unknown.

This TCR was sampled from an adult with an advanced solid tumor such as melanoma, head and neck, liver or kidney cancer. The sequencing here drew on CD4+ or CD8+ T cells sorted from blood, taken in a trial of the OX40 agonist ivuxolimab. The chain uses TRBV19 and TRBJ2-7; 7 positions agree with TRBD1. CDR3 bases: TGTGCCAGTAGCAAAAACAGGGACAGCTACTACGAGCAGTACTTC. It yields the protein CASSKNRDSYYEQYF.